The sequence of this T cell receptor (beta chain) was determined in a study of blood T cell repertoires in COVID-19. Across the whole study: COVID-19 samples from acute and convalescent phases originated in the United States, Italy and Spain. T cells, B-cell-depleted T cells, or PBMCs provided the cDNA or gDNA that served as material.

Trimming left V 5 bases short and J 5 bases short, with 16 bases between. The germline CDR1 and CDR2 sequences are MNHEY and SMNVEV (reference sequence). This CDR3 has 14 residues. Original analysis: Scientists estimated how many nucleated cells there were by amplifying reference gene primers. Produced via immunoSEQ multiplex PCR; TCRdb's table is partial and in-frame only. That table gives V, J and clone size, and the DNA gave D and trimming. The repertoire consists of about 280,000 clones, with roughly 90% occurring once and the leading ten covering roughly 5%. The sample holds one count of this clone.

The V gene is TRBV27, the J gene TRBJ2-7, with D unclear. The TCR was taken from a man aged 40-55 years with acute or convalescent COVID-19. Input material: peripheral blood. CDR3 DNA: TGTGCCAGCAGTCCATTCGCGGTTGCGAACGAGCAGTACTTC. It codes for CASSPFAVANEQYF.